What follows is one T cell receptor beta chain and its context. Its antigen is still unknown. PCR was performed using 60 Vbeta and 13 Jbeta primers. The protocol was immunoSEQ multiplex PCR, while the TCRdb copy is restricted to in-frame clones and leaves out a portion. The sample lists about 130,000 clones, 66% seen once, with about 1.5% in the top ten. This donor's CMV serostatus went unrecorded. The record originates from a study of cytomegalovirus exposure and HLA in healthy donors. Study conclusions and caveats: The later analysis indicated that the majority of CMV-associated TCR beta chains appeared HLA-restricted. Specificity of three CMV-associated chains for CMV antigens was verified in vitro. The listing of approximately 160 TCR beta chains classed them as cytomegalovirus-associated.

V dropped 5 bases and J dropped 0 bases, with 7 bases sitting between them. This CDR3 comprises 14 residues. Looked up from germline, CDR1 is SGHNT and CDR2 is YENEEA. The material sequenced was PBMCs. The sequence derives from a human donor in good health. The chain couples TRBV11-3 to TRBJ1-4; D remains ambiguous. CDR3: CASSHLSTNEKLFF. The CDR3 region has the DNA TGTGCCAGCAGCCATCTATCAACTAATGAAAAACTGTTTTTT. The full variable domain, completed using reference TRBV11-3 and TRBJ1-4, is EAGVVQSPRYKIIEKKQPVAFWCNPISGHNTLYWYLQNLGQGPELLIRYENEEAVDDSQLPKDRFSAERLKGVDSTLKIQPAELGDSAVYLCASSHLSTNEKLFFGSGTQLSVL.